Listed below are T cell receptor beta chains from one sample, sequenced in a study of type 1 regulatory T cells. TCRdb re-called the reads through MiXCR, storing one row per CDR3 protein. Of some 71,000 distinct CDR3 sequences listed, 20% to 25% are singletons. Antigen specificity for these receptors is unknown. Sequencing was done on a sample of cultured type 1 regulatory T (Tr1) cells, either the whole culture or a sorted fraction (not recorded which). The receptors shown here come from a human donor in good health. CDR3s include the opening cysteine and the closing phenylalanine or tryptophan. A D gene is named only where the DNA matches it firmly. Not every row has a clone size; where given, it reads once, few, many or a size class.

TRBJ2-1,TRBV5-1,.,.,CASSFDTEQFF,TGCGCCAGCAGCTTTGATACCGAGCAGTTCTTC
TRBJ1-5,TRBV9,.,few,CASSVDPIQPQHF,TGTGCCAGCAGCGTAGACCCTATCCAGCCCCAGCATTTT
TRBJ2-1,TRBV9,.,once,CASSVGLPGRNEQFF,TGTGCCAGCAGCGTAGGGTTACCGGGTAGAAATGAGCAGTTCTTC
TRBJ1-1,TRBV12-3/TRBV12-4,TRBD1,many,CASSRQGLNTEAFF,TGTGCCAGCAGTCGACAGGGGTTGAACACTGAAGCTTTCTTT
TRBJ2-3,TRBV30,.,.,CAWSVNLVGMAQYF,TGTGCCTGGAGTGTAAATTTGGTCGGGATGGCGCAGTATTTT
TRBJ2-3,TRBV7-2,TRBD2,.,CASSFDLLAGFIDTQYF,TGTGCCAGCAGCTTTGATCTCCTAGCGGGATTTATAGATACGCAGTATTTT
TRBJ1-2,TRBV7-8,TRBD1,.,CTSSVSGTGGRGYTF,TGTACCAGCAGCGTTTCCGGGACAGGGGGCCGGGGCTACACCTTC
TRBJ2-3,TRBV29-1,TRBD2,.,CSVVIAGSTDTQYF,TGCAGCGTAGTAATAGCGGGCAGCACAGATACGCAGTATTTT
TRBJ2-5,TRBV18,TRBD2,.,CASSPLAGNPQETQYF,TGTGCCAGCTCACCTCTAGCGGGGAATCCTCAAGAGACCCAGTACTTC
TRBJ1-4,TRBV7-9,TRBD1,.,CASSQDRLLWTNEKLFF,TGTGCCAGCAGCCAGGACAGGCTGTTATGGACTAATGAAAAACTGTTTTTT
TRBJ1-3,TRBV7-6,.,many,CASSLSSGAGNTIYF,TGTGCCAGCAGCTTATCATCCGGGGCCGGAAACACCATATATTTT
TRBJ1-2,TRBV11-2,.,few,CASSSLGREGYTF,TGTGCCAGCAGCTCCTTGGGTCGGGAAGGCTACACCTTC
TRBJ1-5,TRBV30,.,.,CAWNAGHNQPQHF,TGTGCCTGGAATGCGGGGCACAATCAGCCCCAGCATTTT
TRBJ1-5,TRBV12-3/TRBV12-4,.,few,CASSSIDTNQPQHF,TGTGCCAGCAGCTCAATCGACACCAATCAGCCCCAGCATTTT
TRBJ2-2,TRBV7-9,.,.,CASSSVGAMTGELFF,TGTGCCAGCAGCTCAGTAGGGGCCATGACCGGGGAGCTGTTTTTT
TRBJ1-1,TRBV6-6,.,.,CASSLNPGAGNTEAFF,TGTGCCAGCAGTCTGAACCCAGGGGCCGGGAACACTGAAGCTTTCTTT
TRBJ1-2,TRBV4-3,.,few,CASSLDMMSGGTF,TGCGCCAGCAGCCTGGATATGATGTCCGGGGGCACCTTC
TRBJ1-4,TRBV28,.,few,CASRQGGGKLFF,TGTGCCAGCAGACAGGGAGGGGGAAAACTGTTTTTT
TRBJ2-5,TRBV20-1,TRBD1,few,CSAAGQGGQTQYF,TGCAGTGCCGCGGGACAGGGTGGACAGACCCAGTACTTC
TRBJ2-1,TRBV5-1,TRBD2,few,CASSSELAVAYNEQFF,TGCGCCAGCAGCTCCGAACTAGCGGTTGCCTACAATGAGCAGTTCTTC
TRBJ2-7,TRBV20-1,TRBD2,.,CSARLSAGGRGEQYF,TGCAGTGCTAGATTGTCTGCGGGAGGGAGAGGCGAGCAGTACTTC
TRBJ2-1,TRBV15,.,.,CATSPSGPLSYNEQSF,TGTGCCACCAGTCCGAGCGGGCCTCTCTCCTACAATGAGCAGTCCTTC
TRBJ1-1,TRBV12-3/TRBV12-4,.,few,CASLQLLREAFF,TGTGCCAGCCTTCAACTTCTTCGTGAAGCTTTCTTT
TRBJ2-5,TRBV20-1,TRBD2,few,CSAKGLAGQETQYF,TGCAGTGCTAAAGGACTAGCGGGGCAAGAGACCCAGTACTTC
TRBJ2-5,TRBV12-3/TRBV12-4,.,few,CASSFYNGETQYF,TGTGCCAGCAGTTTCTATAACGGAGAGACCCAGTACTTC
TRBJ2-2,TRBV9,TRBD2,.,CASSVVAGATGELFF,TGTGCCAGCAGCGTAGTGGCGGGAGCGACCGGGGAGCTGTTTTTT